The entry below gives a single TCR beta chain sequence along with its context. Its antigen is not yet known. Per-nucleotide qualities are absent, and no much larger clonotype sits a single base away. This sample is drawn from a study of siplizumab effects on memory and regulatory T cells (dated 2019 in TCRdb). Regarding the research as a whole: The effect of the anti-CD2 antibody siplizumab on alloreactive T-cell subsets was examined in allogeneic mixed lymphocyte reactions constructed from human PBMCs.

The receptor library was made with the immunoSEQ multiplex PCR assay. Each sample had some 96,000 TCR templates assayed by the deep sequencing platform. Genomic DNA extracted from sorted T cells was used for TCRbeta CDR3 sequencing. On the study's bioinformatics: Clonal analysis of TCRbeta CDR3 data was done in the R programming language. Alloreactive CD4+ and CD8+ clones were defined by comparing unstimulated samples with post-reaction CFSE-low samples. Regulatory or non-regulatory origin was assigned to alloreactive CD4+ clones by matching of sequences to sorted unstimulated Treg and non-Treg repertoires. TCRdb provides this immuneACCESS table in a form limited to in-frame rearrangements. Some clones are lacking; in checked studies, under half of them reflect an unresolved V gene, and why the rest are absent is not known. V and J calls and clone size are copied from that table; D and trimming were computed from the DNA. The sample table lists tens of thousands of clones, about 90% of them with a count of one. The ten largest clones capture approximately 30% of the sample.

Sorted unstimulated T cells and proliferating T cells recovered from mixed lymphocyte reactions underwent TCRbeta CDR3 sequencing. Fresh whole blood from 9 to 11 HLA-typed healthy donors was used to isolate PBMCs. Summary of the overall study and its limitations: The cumulative frequency of alloreactive sequences traceable to unstimulated CD4+ memory T cells was significantly reduced by siplizumab. Unstimulated naive T cells appeared more diverse than memory T cells, and naive cells seemed to contribute substantially to the alloresponse. Because sequences below about 10^-5 frequency were poorly captured, only a minor fraction of alloreactive clones could be mapped to unstimulated subsets. For roughly 75-97% of proliferating CD4+ or CD8+ clones, no naive or memory phenotype could be assigned. In reactions with siplizumab, an average of around 70% of mappable alloreactive CD4+ clones were Treg-derived, compared with 25% to 30% in control reactions. No functional confirmation was obtained for the suppressive function of proliferating Tregs from siplizumab cultures.

In the germline V gene, CDR1 corresponds to ENHRY and CDR2 to SYGVKD. The junction carries 9 bases between V and J, which are trimmed by 0 bases and 6 bases respectively. The CDR3 sequence holds 13 residues, the cysteine and phenylalanine included. The entry retains the CDR3 DNA only, 39 bases that are in frame from base 1. Here the chain combines TRBV10-3 and TRBJ2-7; the D gene cannot be named for sure. The receptor was isolated from a human donor in good health. Sequenced: CD8+ T cells sorted from blood. The base sequence is TGTGCCATCAGTGAGTCTGCCGGTACCGAGCAGTACTTC. The translation is CAISESAGTEQYF.